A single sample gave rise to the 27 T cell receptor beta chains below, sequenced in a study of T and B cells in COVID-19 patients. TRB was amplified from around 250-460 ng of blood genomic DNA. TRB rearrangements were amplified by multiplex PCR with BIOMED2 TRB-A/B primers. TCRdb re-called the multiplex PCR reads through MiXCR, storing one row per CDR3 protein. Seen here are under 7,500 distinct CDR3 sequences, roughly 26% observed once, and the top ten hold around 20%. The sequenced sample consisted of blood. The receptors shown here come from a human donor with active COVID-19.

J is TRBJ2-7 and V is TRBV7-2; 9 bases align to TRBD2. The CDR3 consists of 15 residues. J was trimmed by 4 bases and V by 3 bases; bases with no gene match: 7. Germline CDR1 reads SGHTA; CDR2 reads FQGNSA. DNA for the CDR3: TGTGCCAGCAGCTTGATGGGACTAGCAACTTACGAGCAGTACTTC. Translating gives CASSLMGLATYEQYF.

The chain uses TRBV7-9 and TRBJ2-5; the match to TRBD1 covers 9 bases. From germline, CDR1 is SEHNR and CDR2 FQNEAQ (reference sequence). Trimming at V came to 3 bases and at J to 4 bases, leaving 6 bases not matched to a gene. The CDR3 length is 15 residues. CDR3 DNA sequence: TGTGCCAGCAGCTTGCAGACAGGGGGTCGAGAGACCCAGTACTTC. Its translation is CASSLQTGGRETQYF.

Here the CDR3 DNA reads TGCAGTGCTAGATGGCGCGCAGCGGATACGCAGTATTTT. This gives the protein CSARWRAADTQYF. The chain couples TRBV20-1 to TRBJ2-3; D not certain. The germline gives CDR1 DFQATT, CDR2 SNEGSKA (reference sequence). The CDR3 loop spans 13 amino acids. V shed 2 bases and J shed 6 bases, with 12 bases lying between them.

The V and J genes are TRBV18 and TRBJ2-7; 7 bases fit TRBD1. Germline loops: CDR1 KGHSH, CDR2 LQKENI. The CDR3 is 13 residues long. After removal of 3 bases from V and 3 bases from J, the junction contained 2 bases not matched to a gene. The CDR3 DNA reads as TGTGCCAGCTCACCGGGGACAGACTACGAGCAGTACTTC. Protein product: CASSPGTDYEQYF.

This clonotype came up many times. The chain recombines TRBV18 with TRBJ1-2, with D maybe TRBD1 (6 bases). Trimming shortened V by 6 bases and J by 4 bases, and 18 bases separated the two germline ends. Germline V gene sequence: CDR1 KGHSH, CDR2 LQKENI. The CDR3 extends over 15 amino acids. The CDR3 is CASSPSKEGGYGYTF. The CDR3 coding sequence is TGTGCCAGCTCCCCTAGTAAAGAAGGGGGCTATGGCTACACCTTC. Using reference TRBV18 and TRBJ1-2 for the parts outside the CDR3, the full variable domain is NAGVMQNPRHLVRRRGQEARLRCSPMKGHSHVYWYRQLPEEGLKFMVYLQKENIIDESGMPKERFSAEFPKEGPSILRIQQVVRGDSAAYFCASSPSKEGGYGYTFGSGTRLTVV.

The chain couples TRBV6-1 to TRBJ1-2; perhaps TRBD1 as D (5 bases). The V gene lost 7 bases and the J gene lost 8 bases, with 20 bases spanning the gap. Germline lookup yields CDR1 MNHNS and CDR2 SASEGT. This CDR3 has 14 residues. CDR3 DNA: TGTGCCAGCACCACCCTCGGGGCAGGATCGGGCTACACCTTC. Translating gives CASTTLGAGSGYTF.

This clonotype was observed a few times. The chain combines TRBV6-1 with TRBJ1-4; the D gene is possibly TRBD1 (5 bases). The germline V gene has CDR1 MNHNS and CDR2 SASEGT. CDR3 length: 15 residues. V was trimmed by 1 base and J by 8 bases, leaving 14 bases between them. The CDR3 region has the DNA TGTGCCAGCAGTGAAGTCATAGGGGCTAGGGAAAAACTGTTTTTT. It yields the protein CASSEVIGAREKLFF.

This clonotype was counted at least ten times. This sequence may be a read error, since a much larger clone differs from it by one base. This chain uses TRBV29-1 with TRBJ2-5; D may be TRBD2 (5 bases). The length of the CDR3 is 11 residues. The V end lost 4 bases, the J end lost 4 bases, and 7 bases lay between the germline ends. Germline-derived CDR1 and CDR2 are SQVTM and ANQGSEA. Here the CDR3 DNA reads TGCAGCGTTGGGACTGCAGAGACCCAGTACTTC. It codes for CSVGTAETQYF.

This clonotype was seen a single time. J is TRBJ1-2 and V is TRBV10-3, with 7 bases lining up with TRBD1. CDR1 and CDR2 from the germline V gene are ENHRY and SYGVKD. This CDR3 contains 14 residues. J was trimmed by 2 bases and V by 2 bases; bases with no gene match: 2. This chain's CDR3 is CAISEGQANYGYTF. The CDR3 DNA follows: TGTGCCATCAGTGAGGGACAGGCCAACTATGGCTACACCTTC.

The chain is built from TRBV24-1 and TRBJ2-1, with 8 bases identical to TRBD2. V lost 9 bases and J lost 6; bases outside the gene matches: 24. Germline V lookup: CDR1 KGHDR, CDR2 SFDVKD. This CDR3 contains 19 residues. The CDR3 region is CATQTGGAHGILWGNEQFF. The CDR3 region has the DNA TGTGCCACCCAAACCGGGGGGGCGCACGGGATCTTATGGGGCAATGAGCAGTTCTTC.

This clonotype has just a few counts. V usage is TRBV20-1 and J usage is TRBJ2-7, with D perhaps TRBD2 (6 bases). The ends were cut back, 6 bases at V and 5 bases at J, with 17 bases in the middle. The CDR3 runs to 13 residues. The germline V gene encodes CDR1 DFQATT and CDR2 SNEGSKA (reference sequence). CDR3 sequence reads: CSAPTGGEDEQYF. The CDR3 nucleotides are TGCAGTGCCCCGACCGGAGGGGAGGACGAGCAGTACTTC.

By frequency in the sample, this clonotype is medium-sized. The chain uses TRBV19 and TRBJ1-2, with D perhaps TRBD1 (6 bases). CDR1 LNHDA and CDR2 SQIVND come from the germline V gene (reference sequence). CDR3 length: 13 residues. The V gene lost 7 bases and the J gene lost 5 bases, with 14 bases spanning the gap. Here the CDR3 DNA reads TGTGCCAGTAATCCCTCCCAGGGGTATGGCTACACCTTC. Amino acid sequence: CASNPSQGYGYTF. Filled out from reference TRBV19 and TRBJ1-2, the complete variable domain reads DGGITQSPKYLFRKEGQNVTLSCEQNLNHDAMYWYRQDPGQGLRLIYYSQIVNDFQKGDIAEGYSVSREKKESFPLTVTSAQKNPTAFYLCASNPSQGYGYTFGSGTRLTVV.

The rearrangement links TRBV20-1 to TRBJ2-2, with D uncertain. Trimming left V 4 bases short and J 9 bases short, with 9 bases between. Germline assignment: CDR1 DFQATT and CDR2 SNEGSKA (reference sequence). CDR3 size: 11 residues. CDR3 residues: CSATFGRELFF. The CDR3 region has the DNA TGCAGTGCTACTTTCGGTAGGGAGCTGTTTTTT.

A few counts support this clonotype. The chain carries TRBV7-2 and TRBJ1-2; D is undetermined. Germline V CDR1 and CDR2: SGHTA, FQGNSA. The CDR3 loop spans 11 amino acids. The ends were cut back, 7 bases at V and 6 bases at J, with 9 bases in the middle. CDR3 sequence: CASTAPNGYTF. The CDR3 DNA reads TGTGCCAGCACCGCCCCGAATGGCTACACCTTC.

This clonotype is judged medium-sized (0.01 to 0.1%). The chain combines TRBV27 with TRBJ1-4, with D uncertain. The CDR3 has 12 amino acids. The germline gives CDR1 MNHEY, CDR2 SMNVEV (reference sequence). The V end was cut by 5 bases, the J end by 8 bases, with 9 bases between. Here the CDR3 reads CASSNPGEKLFF. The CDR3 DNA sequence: TGTGCCAGCAGTAATCCTGGGGAAAAACTGTTTTTT.

CDR3 protein: CSAKTMDGGSYEQYF. CDR3 coding DNA: TGCAGTGCTAAGACGATGGACGGAGGCTCCTACGAGCAGTACTTC. The J gene is TRBJ2-7, the V gene TRBV20-1; D is possibly TRBD2 (5 bases). CDR1 DFQATT and CDR2 SNEGSKA come from the germline V gene (reference sequence). V lost 4 bases to trimming and J lost 0 bases, with 16 bases between them. The CDR3 contains 15 residues.

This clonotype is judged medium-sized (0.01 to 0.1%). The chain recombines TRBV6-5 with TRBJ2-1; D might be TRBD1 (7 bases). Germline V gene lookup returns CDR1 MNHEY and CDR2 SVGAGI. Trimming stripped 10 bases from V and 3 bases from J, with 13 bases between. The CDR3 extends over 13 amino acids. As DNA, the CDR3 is TGTGCCACCTCAGGGGGGTACTACAATGAGCAGTTCTTC. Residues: CATSGGYYNEQFF.

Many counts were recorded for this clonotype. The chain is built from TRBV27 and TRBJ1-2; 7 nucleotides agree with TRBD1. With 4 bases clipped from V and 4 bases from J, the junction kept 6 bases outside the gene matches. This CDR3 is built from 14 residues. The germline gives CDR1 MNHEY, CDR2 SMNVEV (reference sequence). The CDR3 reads CASSSLTGSYGYTF. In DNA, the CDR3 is TGTGCCAGCAGTTCCCTGACAGGGAGCTATGGCTACACCTTC.

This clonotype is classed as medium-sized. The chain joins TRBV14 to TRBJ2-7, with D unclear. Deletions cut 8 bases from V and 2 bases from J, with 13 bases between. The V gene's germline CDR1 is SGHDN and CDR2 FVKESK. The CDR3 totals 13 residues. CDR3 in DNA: TGTGCCAGCTCCGGTAAGGTTCCCTACGAGCAGTACTTC. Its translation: CASSGKVPYEQYF.

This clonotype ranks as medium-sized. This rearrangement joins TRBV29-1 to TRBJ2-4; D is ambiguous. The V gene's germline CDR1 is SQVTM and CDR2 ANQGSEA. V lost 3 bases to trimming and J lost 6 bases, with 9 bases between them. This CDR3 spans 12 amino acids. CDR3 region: CSVDGDGNIQYF. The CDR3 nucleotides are TGCAGCGTTGATGGTGACGGAAACATTCAGTACTTC.

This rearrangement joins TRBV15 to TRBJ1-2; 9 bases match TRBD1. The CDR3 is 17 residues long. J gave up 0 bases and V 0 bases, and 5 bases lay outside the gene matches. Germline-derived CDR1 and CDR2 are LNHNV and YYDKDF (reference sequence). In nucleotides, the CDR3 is TGTGCCACCAGCAGAGATCCGGGACAGGGCGCTAACTATGGCTACACCTTC. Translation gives CATSRDPGQGANYGYTF. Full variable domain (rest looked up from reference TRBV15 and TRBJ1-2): DAMVIQNPRYQVTQFGKPVTLSCSQTLNHNVMYWYQQKSSQAPKLLFHYYDKDFNNEADTPDNFQSRRPNTSFCFLDIRSPGLGDTAMYLCATSRDPGQGANYGYTFGSGTRLTVV.

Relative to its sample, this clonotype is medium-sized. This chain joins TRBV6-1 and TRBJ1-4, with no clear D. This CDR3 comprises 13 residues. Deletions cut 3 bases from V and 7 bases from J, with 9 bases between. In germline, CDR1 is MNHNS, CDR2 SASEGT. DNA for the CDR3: TGTGCCAGCAGTGACTGGGTAGGTGAAAAACTGTTTTTT. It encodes CASSDWVGEKLFF.

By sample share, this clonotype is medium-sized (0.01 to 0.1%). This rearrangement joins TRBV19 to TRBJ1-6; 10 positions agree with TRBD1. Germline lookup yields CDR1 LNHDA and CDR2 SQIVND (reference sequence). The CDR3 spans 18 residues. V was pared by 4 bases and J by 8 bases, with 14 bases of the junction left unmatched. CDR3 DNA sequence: TGTGCCAGTAGTACAGTCCCGGGACAGGGGCCAGTGGATTCACCCCTCCACTTT. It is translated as CASSTVPGQGPVDSPLHF.

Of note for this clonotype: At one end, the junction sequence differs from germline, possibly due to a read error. CDR3 sequence (DNA): TGTGCCAGCAGCTGGACTAGCGGGGGCACCGGGGAGCTGTTTTTT. This encodes CASSWTSGGTGELFF. The V call is TRBV5-1, the J call TRBJ2-2; 13 positions match TRBD2. In germline, CDR1 is SGHRS, CDR2 YFSETQ. The CDR3 is 15 residues long. The variable domain in full, completed from reference TRBV5-1 and TRBJ2-2, reads KAGVTQTPRYLIKTRGQQVTLSCSPISGHRSVSWYQQTPGQGLQFLFEYFSETQRNKGNFPGRFSGRQFSNSRSEMNVSTLELGDSALYLCASSWTSGGTGELFFGEGSRLTVL.

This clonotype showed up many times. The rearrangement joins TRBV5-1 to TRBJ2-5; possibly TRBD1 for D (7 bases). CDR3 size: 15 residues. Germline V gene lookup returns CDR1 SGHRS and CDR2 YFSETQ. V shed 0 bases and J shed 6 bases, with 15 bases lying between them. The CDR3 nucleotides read TGCGCCAGCAGCTTGGATGGAGGGGGCTCGCAGACCCAGTACTTC. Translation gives CASSLDGGGSQTQYF.

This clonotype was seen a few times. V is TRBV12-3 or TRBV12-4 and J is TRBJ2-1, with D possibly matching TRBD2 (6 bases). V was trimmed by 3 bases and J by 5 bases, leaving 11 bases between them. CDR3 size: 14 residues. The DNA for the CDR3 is TGTGCCAGCAGTTTTTGGACTAAAGACAATGAGCAGTTCTTC. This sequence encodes CASSFWTKDNEQFF.

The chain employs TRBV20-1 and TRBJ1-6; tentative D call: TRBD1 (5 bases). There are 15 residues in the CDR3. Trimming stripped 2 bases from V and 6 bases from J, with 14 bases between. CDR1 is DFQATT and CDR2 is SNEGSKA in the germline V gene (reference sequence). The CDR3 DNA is TGCAGTGCTAGACCGTCGGGGGAGGGTAATTCACCCCTCCACTTT. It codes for CSARPSGEGNSPLHF.